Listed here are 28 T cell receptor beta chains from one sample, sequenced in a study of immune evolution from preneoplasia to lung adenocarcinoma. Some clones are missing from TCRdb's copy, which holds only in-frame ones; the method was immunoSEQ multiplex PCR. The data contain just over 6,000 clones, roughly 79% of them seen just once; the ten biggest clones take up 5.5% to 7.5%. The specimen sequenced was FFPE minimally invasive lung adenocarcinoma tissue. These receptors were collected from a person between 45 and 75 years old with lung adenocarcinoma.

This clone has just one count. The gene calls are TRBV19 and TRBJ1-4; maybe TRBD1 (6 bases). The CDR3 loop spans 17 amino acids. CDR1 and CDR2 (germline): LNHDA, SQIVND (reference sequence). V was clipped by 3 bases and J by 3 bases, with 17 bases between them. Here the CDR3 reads CASSMSGDLGPNEKLFF. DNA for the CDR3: TGTGCCAGTAGTATGTCAGGGGACTTGGGCCCTAATGAAAAACTGTTTTTT.

CDR3 in amino acids: CAIRDTLYEQYF. The DNA of the CDR3 is TGTGCCATCCGGGACACCTTATACGAGCAGTACTTC. This chain links TRBV10-3 with TRBJ2-7; D is perhaps TRBD1 (6 bases). In germline, CDR1 is ENHRY, CDR2 SYGVKD. The V gene lost 8 bases and the J gene lost 4 bases, with 12 bases spanning the gap. CDR3 size: 12 residues.

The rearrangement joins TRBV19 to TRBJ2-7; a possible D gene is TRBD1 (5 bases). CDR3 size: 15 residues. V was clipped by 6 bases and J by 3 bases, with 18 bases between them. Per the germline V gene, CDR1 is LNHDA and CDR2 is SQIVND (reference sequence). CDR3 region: CASSANSQGRYEQYF. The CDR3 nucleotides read TGTGCCAGTAGCGCGAATAGTCAGGGTCGCTACGAGCAGTACTTC.

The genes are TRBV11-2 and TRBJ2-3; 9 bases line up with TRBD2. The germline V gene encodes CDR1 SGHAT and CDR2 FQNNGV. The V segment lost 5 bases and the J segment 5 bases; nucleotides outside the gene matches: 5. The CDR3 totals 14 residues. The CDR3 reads CASSRGGAIDTQYF. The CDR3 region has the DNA TGTGCCAGCAGCCGCGGGGGGGCCATAGATACGCAGTATTTT. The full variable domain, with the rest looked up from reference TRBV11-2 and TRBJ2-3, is EAGVAQSPRYKIIEKRQSVAFWCNPISGHATLYWYQQILGQGPKLLIQFQNNGVVDDSQLPKDRFSAERLKGVDSTLKIQPAKLEDSAVYLCASSRGGAIDTQYFGPGTRLTVL.

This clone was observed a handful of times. CDR3 residues: CASSLTGVTEAFF. Here the CDR3 DNA reads TGTGCCAGCAGCCTGACAGGGGTTACTGAAGCTTTCTTT. This rearrangement joins TRBV11-1 to TRBJ1-1, with TRBD1 identical over 8 bases. The trim removed 5 bases at V and 5 bases at J, leaving 4 bases unmatched. The CDR3 sequence is 13 residues long. The germline CDR1 and CDR2 sequences are SGHAT and FQDESV (reference sequence). Variable domain in full (rest from reference TRBV11-1 and TRBJ1-1): EAEVAQSPRYKITEKSQAVAFWCDPISGHATLYWYRQILGQGPELLVQFQDESVVDDSQLPKDRFSAERLKGVDSTLKIQPAELGDSAMYLCASSLTGVTEAFFGQGTRLTVV.

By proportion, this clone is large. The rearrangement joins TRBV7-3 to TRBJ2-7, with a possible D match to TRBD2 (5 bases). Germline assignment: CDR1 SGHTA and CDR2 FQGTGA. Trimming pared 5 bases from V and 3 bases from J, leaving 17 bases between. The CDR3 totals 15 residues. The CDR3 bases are TGTGCCAGCAGCCCTGGCCCTAGCATTGTCTACGAGCAGTACTTC. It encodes CASSPGPSIVYEQYF.

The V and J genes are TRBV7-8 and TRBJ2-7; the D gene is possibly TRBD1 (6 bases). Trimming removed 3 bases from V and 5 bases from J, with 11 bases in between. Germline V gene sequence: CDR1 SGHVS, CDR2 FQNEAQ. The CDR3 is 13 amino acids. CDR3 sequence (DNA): TGTGCCAGCAGCTTTCAACAGGGCAACGAGCAGTACTTC. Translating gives CASSFQQGNEQYF. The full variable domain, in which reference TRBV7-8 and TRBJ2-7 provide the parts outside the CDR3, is GAGVSQSPRYKVAKRGQDVALRCDPISGHVSLFWYQQALGQGPEFLTYFQNEAQLDKSGLPSDRFFAERPEGSVSTLKIQRTQQEDSAVYLCASSFQQGNEQYFGPGTRLTVT.

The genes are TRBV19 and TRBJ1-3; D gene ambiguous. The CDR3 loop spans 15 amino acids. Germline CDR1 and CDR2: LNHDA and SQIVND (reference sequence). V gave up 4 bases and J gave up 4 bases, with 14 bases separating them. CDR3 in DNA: TGTGCCAGTAGTAAGGACCGCTCTCTGGGAAACACCATATATTTT. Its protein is CASSKDRSLGNTIYF.

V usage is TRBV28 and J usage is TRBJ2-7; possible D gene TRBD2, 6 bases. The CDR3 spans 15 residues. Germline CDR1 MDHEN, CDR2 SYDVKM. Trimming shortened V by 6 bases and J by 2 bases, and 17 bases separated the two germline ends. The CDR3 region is CASSPNWDLPYEQYF. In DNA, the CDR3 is TGTGCCAGCAGCCCAAATTGGGACTTACCCTACGAGCAGTACTTC.

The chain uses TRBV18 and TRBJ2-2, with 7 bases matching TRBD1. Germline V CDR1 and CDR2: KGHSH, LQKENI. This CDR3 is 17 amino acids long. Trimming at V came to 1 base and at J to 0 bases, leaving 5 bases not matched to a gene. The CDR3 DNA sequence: TGTGCCAGCTCACCACGGCAGGGGGTTTCGAACACCGGGGAGCTGTTTTTT. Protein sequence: CASSPRQGVSNTGELFF.

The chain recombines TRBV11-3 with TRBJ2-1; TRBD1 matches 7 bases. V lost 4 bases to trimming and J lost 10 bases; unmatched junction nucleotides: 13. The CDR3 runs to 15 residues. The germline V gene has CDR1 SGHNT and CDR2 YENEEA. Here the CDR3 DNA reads TGTGCCAGCAGCTCCCGGACAGGTCGGCCAAGAGAGCAGTTCTTC. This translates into CASSSRTGRPREQFF. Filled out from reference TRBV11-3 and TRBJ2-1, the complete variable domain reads EAGVVQSPRYKIIEKKQPVAFWCNPISGHNTLYWYLQNLGQGPELLIRYENEEAVDDSQLPKDRFSAERLKGVDSTLKIQPAELGDSAVYLCASSSRTGRPREQFFGPGTRLTVL.

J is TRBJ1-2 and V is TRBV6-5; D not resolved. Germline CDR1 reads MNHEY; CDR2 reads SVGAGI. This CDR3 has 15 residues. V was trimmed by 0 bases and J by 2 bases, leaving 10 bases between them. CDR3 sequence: CASSYSITSNYGYTF. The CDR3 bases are TGTGCCAGCAGTTACTCGATAACGAGCAACTATGGCTACACCTTC.

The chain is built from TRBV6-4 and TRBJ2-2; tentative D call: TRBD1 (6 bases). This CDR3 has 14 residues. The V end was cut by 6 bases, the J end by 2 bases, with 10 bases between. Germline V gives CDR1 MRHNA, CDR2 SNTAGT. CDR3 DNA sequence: TGTGCCAGCAGGGGACAATCCAACACCGGGGAGCTGTTTTTT. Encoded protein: CASRGQSNTGELFF.

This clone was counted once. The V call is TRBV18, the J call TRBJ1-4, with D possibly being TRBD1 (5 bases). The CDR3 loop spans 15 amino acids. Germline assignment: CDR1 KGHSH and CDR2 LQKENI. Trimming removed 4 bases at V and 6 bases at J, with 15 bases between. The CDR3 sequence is CASSRTRDGYEKLFF. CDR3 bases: TGTGCCAGCTCACGAACCCGGGACGGTTATGAAAAACTGTTTTTT.

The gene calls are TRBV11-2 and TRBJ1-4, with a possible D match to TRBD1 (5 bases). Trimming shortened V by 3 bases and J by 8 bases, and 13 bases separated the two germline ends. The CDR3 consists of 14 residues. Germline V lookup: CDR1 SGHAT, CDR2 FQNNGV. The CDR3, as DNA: TGTGCCAGCAGCTTCGGGACTCAACGGGAAAAACTGTTTTTT. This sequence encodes CASSFGTQREKLFF.

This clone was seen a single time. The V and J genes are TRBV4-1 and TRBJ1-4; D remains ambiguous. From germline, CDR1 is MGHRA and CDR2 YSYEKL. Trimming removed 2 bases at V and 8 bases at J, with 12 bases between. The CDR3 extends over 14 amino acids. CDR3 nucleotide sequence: TGCGCCAGCAGCCAACCCCTTGAACGGGAAAAACTGTTTTTT. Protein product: CASSQPLEREKLFF.

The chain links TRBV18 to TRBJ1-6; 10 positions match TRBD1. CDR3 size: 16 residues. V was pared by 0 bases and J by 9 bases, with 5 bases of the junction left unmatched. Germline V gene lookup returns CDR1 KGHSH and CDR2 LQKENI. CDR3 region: CASSPPGGTGASPLHF. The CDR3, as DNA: TGTGCCAGCTCACCACCGGGGGGGACAGGGGCTTCACCCCTCCACTTT.

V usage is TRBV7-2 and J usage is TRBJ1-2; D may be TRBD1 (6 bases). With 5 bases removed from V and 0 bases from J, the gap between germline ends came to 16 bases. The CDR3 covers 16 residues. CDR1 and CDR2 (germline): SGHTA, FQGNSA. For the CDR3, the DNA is TGTGCCAGCAGCGCAAACCAGGGGATTTCTAACTATGGCTACACCTTC. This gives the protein CASSANQGISNYGYTF. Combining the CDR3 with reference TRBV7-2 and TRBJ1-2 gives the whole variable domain GAGVSQSPSNKVTEKGKDVELRCDPISGHTALYWYRQSLGQGLEFLIYFQGNSAPDKSGLPSDRFSAERTGGSVSTLTIQRTQQEDSAVYLCASSANQGISNYGYTFGSGTRLTVV.

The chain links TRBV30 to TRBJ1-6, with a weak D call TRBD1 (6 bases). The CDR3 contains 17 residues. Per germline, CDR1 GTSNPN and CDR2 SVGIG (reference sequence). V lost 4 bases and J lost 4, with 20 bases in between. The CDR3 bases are TGTGCCTGGACTCGGGACATGAAGGGCCTTTATAATTCACCCCTCCACTTT. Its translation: CAWTRDMKGLYNSPLHF.

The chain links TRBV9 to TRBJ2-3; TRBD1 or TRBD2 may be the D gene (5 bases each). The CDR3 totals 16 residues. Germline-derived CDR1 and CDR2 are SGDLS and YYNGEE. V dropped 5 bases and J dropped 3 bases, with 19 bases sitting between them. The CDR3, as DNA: TGTGCCAGCAGTTGGGGCAGCGGAGTAAGTACAGATACGCAGTATTTT. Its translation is CASSWGSGVSTDTQYF.

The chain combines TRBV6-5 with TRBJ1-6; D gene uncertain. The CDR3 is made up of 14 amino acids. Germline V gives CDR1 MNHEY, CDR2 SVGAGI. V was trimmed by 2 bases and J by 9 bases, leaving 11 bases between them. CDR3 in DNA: TGTGCCAGCAGTTACCGAGGCAACTTTTCACCCCTCCACTTT. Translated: CASSYRGNFSPLHF.

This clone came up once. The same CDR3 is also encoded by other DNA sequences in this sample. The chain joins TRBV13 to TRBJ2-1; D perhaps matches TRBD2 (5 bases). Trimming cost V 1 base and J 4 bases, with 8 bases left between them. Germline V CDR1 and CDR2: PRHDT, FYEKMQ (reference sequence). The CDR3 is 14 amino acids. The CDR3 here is CASSLAGSYNEQFF. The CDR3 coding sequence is TGTGCCAGCAGCTTAGCGGGGTCTTACAATGAGCAGTTCTTC. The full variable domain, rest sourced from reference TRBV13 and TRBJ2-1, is AAGVIQSPRHLIKEKRETATLKCYPIPRHDTVYWYQQGPGQDPQFLISFYEKMQSDKGSIPDRFSAQQFSDYHSELNMSSLELGDSALYFCASSLAGSYNEQFFGPGTRLTVL.

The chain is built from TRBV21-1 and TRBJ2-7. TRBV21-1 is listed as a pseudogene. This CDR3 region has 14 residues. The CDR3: CASSKVGQSYEQYF. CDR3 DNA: TGTGCCAGCAGCAAAGTCGGCCAGTCCTACGAGCAGTACTTC.

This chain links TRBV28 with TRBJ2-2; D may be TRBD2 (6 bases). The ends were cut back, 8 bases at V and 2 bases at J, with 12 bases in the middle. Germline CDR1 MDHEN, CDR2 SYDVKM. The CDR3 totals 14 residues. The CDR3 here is CASHYAGNTGELFF. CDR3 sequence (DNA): TGTGCCAGCCACTACGCGGGAAACACCGGGGAGCTGTTTTTT.

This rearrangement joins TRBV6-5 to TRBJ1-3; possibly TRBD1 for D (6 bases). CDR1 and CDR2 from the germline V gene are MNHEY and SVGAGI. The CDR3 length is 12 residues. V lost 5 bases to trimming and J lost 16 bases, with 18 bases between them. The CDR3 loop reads CASSPGTPSWYF. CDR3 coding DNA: TGTGCCAGCAGTCCCGGGACACCCTCATGGTATTTT.

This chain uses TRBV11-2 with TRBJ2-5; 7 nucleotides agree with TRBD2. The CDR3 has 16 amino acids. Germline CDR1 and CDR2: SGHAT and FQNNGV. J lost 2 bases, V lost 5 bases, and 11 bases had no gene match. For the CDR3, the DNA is TGTGCCAGCAGCCGCTGGGGTAGCGGGCCTCAAGAGACCCAGTACTTC. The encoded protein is CASSRWGSGPQETQYF.

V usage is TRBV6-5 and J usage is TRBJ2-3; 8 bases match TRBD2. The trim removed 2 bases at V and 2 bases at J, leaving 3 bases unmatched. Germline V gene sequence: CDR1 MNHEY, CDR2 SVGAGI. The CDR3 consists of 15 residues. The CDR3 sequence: CASSYTSGTTDTQYF. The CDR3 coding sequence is TGTGCCAGCAGTTACACTAGCGGCACCACAGATACGCAGTATTTT.

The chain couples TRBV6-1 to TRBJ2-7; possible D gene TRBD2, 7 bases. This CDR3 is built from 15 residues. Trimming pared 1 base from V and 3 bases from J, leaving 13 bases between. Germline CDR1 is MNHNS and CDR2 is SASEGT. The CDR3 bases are TGTGCCAGCAGTGAAGTCCGGGGGGCTCACTACGAGCAGTACTTC. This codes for CASSEVRGAHYEQYF.